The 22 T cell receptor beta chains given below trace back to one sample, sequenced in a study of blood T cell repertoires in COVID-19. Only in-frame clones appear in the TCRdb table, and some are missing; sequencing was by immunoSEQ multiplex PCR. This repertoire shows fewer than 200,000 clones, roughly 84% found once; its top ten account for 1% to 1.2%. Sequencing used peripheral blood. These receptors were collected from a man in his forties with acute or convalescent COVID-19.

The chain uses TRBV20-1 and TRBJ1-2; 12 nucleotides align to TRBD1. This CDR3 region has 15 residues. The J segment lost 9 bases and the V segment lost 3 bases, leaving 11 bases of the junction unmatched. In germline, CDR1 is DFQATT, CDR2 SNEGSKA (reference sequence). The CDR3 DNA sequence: TGCAGTGCTAGTGGGACAGGGGGCCTCATTAGAAGCTACACCTTC. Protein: CSASGTGGLIRSYTF.

CDR3: CASSPWTSGGYEQYF. The CDR3 DNA is TGTGCCAGCTCACCGTGGACTAGCGGGGGATACGAGCAGTACTTC. The rearrangement uses TRBV18 and TRBJ2-7; 13 bases align to TRBD2. Germline CDR1 reads KGHSH; CDR2 reads LQKENI. After removal of 3 bases from V and 4 bases from J, the junction contained 3 bases not matched to a gene. CDR3 length: 15 amino acids.

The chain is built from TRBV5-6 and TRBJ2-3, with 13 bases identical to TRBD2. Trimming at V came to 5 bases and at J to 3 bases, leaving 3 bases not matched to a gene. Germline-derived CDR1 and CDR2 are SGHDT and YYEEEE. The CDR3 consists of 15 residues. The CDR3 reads CASRRLAGGTDTQYF. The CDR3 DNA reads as TGTGCCAGCAGAAGACTAGCGGGGGGAACAGATACGCAGTATTTT.

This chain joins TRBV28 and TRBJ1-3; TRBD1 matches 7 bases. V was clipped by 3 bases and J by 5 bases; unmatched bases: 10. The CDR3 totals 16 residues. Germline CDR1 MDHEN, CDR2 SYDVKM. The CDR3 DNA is TGTGCCAGCAGTTTGCCCTCCGGGACAGAGCGAAACACCATATATTTT. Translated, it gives CASSLPSGTERNTIYF.

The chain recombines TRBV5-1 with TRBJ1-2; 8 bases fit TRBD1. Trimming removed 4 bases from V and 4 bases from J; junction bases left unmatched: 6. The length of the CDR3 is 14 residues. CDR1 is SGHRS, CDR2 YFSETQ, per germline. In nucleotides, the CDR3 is TGCGCCAGCAGCGAGGACGGACAGGGCTATGGCTACACCTTC. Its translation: CASSEDGQGYGYTF.

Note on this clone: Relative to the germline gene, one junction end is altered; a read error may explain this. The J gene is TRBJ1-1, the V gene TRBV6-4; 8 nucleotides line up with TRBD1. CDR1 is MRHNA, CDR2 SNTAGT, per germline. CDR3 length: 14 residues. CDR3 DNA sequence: TGTGCCAGCAGTGACGGTTCAGGGGGCGGTGAAACTTTCTTT. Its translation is CASSDGSGGGETFF.

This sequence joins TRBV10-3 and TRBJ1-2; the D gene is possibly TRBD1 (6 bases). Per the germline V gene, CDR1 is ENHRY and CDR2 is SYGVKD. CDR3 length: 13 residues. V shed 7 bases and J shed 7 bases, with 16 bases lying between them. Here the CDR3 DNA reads TGTGCCATCACCGAGAGGACAGAAGGTGGCTACACCTTC. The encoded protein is CAITERTEGGYTF.

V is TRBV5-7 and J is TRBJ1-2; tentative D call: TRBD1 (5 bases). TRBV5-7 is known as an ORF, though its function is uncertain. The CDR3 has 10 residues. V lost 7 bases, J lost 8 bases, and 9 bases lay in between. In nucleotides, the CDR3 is TGTGCCAGCGGGGCGCGGGGCTACACCTTC. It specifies CASGARGYTF.

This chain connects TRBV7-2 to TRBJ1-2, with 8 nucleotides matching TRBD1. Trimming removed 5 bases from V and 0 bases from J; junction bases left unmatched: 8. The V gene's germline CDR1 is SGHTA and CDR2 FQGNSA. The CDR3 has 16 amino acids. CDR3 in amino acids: CASSSRDRTPNYGYTF. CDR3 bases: TGTGCCAGCAGCAGCCGGGACAGGACTCCTAACTATGGCTACACCTTC.

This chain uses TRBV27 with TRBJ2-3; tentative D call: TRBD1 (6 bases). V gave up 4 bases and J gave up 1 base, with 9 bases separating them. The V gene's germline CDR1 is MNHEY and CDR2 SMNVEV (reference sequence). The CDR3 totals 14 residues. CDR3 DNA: TGTGCCAGCAGTTCGGACAGAGGCACAGATACGCAGTATTTT. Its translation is CASSSDRGTDTQYF.

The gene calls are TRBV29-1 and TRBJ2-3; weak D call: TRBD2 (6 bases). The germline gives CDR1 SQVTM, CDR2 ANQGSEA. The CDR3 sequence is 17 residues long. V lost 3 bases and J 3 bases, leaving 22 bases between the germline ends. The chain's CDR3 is CSVELIPGLRGTDTQYF. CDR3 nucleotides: TGCAGCGTTGAGTTGATCCCGGGACTCCGAGGTACAGATACGCAGTATTTT.

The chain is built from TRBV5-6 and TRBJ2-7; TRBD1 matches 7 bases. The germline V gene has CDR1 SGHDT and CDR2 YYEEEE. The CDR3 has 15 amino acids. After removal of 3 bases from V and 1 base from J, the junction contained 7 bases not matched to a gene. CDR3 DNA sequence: TGTGCCAGCAGCTGGCAGGGGGTCTCGTCCTACGAGCAGTACTTC. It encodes CASSWQGVSSYEQYF.

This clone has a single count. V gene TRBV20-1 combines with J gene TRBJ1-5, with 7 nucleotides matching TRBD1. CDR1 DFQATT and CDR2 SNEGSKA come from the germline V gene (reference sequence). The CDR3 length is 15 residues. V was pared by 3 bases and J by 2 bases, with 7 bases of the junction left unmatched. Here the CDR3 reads CSASLRGSRNQPQHF. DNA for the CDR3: TGCAGTGCTAGTCTCAGGGGGTCGCGCAATCAGCCCCAGCATTTT.

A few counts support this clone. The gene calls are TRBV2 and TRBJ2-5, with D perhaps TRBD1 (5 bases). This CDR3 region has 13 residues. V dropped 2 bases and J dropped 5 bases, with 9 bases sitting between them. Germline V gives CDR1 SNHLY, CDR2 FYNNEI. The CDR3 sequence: CASSESGLETQYF. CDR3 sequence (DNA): TGTGCCAGCAGTGAATCAGGGTTGGAGACCCAGTACTTC.

Here the CDR3 DNA reads TGTGCCAGCAGTTCCCCTAGGGACAGGGGATCCTACGAGCAGTACTTC. This translates into CASSSPRDRGSYEQYF. J is TRBJ2-7 and V is TRBV6-5; TRBD1 matches at 10 bases. This CDR3 is built from 16 residues. Trimming took 4 bases from V and 1 from J; bases not matched to a gene: 7. CDR1 is MNHEY, CDR2 SVGAGI, per germline.

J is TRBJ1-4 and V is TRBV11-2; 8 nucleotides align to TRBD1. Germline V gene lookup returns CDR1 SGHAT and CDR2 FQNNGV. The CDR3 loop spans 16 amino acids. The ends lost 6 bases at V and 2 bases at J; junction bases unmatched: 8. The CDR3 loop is CASSGQGLSTNEKLFF. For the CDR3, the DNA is TGTGCCAGCAGTGGACAGGGTTTGTCGACTAATGAAAAACTGTTTTTT.

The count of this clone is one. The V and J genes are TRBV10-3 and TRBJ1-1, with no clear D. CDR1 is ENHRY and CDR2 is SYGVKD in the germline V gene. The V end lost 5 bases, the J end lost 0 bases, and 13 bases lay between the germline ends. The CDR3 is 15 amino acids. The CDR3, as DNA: TGTGCCATCAGTAACTCCGGGTCCATGAACACTGAAGCTTTCTTT. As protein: CAISNSGSMNTEAFF.

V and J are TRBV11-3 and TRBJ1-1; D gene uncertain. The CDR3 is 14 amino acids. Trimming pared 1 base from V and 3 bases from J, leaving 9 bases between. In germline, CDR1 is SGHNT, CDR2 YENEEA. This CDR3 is CASSLGIADTEAFF. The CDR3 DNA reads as TGTGCCAGCAGCTTAGGTATTGCGGACACTGAAGCTTTCTTT.

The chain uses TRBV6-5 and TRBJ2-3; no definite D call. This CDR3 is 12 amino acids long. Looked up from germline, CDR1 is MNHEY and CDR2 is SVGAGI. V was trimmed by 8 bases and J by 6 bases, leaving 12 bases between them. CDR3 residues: CASPRVLDTQYF. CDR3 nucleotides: TGTGCCAGCCCACGGGTACTTGATACGCAGTATTTT.

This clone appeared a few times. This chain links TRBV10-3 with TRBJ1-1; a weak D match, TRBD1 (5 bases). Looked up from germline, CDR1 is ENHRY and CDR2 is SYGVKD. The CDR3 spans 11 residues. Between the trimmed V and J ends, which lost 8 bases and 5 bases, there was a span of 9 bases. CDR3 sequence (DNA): TGTGCCATCGGCGGGGGTACTGAAGCTTTCTTT. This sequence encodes CAIGGGTEAFF.

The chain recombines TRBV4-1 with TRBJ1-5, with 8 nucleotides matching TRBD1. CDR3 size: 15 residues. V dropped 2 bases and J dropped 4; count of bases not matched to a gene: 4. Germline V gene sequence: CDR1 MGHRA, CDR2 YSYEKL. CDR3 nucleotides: TGCGCCAGCAGCCAAATGGACAGGGAAAATCAGCCCCAGCATTTT. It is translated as CASSQMDRENQPQHF.

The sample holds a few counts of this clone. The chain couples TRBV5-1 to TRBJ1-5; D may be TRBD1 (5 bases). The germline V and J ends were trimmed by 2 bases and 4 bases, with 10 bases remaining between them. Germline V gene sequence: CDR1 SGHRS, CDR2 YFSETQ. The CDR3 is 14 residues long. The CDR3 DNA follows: TGCGCCAGCAGCTTCCAGGGAGGGAATCAGCCCCAGCATTTT. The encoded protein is CASSFQGGNQPQHF.